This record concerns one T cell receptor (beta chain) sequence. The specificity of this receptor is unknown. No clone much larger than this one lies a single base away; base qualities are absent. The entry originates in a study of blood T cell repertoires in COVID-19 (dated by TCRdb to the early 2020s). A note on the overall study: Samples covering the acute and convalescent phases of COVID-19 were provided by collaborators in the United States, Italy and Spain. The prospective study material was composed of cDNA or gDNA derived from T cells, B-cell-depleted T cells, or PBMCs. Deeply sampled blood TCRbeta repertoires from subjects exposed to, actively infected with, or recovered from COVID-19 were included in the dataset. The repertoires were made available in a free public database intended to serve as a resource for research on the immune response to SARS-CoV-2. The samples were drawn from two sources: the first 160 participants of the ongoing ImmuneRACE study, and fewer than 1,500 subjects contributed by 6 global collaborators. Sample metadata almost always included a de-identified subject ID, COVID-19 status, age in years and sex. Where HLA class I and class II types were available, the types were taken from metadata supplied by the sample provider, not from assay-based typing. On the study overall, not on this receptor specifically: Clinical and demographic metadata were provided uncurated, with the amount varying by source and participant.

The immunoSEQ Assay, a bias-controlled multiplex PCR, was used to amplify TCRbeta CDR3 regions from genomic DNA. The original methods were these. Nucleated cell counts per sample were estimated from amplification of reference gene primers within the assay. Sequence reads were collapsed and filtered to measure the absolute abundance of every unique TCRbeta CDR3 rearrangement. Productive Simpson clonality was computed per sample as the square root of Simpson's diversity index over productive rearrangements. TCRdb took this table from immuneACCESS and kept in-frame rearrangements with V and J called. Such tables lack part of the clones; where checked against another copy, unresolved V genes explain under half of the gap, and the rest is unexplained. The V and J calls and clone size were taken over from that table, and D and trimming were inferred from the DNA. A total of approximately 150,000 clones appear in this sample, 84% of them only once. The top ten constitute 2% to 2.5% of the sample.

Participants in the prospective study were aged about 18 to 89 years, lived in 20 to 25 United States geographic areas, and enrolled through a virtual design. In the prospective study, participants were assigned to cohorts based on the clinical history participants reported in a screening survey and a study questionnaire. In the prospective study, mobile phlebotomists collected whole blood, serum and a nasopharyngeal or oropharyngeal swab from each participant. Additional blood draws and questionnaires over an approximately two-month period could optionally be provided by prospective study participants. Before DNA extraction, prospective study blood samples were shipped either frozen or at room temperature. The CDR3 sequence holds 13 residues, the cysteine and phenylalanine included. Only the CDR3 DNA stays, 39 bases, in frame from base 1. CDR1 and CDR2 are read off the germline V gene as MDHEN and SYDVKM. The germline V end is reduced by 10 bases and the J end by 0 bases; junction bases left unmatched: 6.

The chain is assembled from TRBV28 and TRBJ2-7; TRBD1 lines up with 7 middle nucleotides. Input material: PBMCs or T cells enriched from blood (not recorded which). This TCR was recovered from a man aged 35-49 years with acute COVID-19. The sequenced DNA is TGTGCCACTGAGGGGGCTCTCTCCTACGAGCAGTACTTC. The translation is CATEGALSYEQYF.